One and the same sample provided the 17 T cell receptor beta chains below, sequenced in a study of blood T cells in healthy people across ages. It was with a sample-barcoded 5' primer and a J-beta primer mix that a second PCR of roughly 6 to 12 cycles was run. TCRdb recomputed calls from the 5' RACE reads with MiXCR, one row per CDR3 protein. The sample lists 550,000 to 700,000 distinct CDR3 sequences, approximately 25% occurring once. Material: blood. These receptors were obtained from a woman between 70 and 85 years old in good health.

The J gene is TRBJ2-5, the V gene TRBV7-9, with 7 bases that match TRBD1. The J call may be mistaken, given a closer DNA end match to TRBJ2-1. There are 14 residues in the CDR3. Per the germline V gene, CDR1 is SEHNR and CDR2 is FQNEAQ (reference sequence). The DNA of the CDR3 is TGTGCCAGCAGCCAGACAGGGAGTGTTAATGAGCAGTTCTTC. This sequence encodes CASSQTGSVNEQFF.

This clonotype was detected only a few times. The genes are TRBV2 and TRBJ1-4, with D hard to call. V lost 10 bases to trimming and J lost 5 bases, with 14 bases between them. The CDR3 runs 13 residues. Germline V gene sequence: CDR1 SNHLY, CDR2 FYNNEI. Written as DNA, the CDR3 is TGTGCCACAAGGTTGAATCAAAATGAAAAACTGTTTTTT. Its translation: CATRLNQNEKLFF.

This clonotype was observed a handful of times. V is TRBV2 and J is TRBJ1-2; weak D call: TRBD1 (6 bases). Germline V CDR1 and CDR2: SNHLY, FYNNEI. The CDR3 is 14 amino acids. The V end lost 6 bases, the J end lost 6 bases, and 17 bases lay between the germline ends. The chain's CDR3 is CASRATPGTHGYTF. As DNA, the CDR3 is TGTGCCAGCAGGGCTACCCCCGGGACACATGGCTACACCTTC.

This chain joins TRBV14 and TRBJ2-1; D may match TRBD1 or TRBD2 (5 bases each). The CDR3 has 16 residues. Deletions cut 1 base from V and 3 bases from J, with 13 bases between. CDR1 is SGHDN, CDR2 FVKESK, per germline. The CDR3 here is CASSQGSGGDYNEQFF. CDR3 coding DNA: TGTGCCAGCAGCCAAGGTTCTGGGGGTGACTACAATGAGCAGTTCTTC.

The chain joins TRBV12-3 or TRBV12-4 to TRBJ1-2, with D perhaps matching TRBD1 (6 bases). The V gene lost 5 bases and the J gene lost 4 bases, with 20 bases spanning the gap. The CDR3 has 16 residues. The CDR3 DNA is TGTGCCAGCAGTGAAAGGGATAGGGGGTCTCTCTATGGCTACACCTTC. This sequence encodes CASSERDRGSLYGYTF.

This clonotype came up a few times. The chain joins TRBV3-1 to TRBJ2-7, with 10 nucleotides matching TRBD2. The germline CDR1 and CDR2 sequences are LGHDT and YNNKEL (reference sequence). This CDR3 region has 15 residues. The V gene end was trimmed by 7 bases and the J gene end by 2 bases; junction bases not matched to a gene: 8. CDR3 in DNA: TGTGCCAGCACGGGGGGGCTAGCGGGGGCCTACGAGCAGTACTTC. Translated, it gives CASTGGLAGAYEQYF.

The genes are TRBV15 and TRBJ1-1, with TRBD1 identical over 9 bases. CDR3 length: 15 residues. In germline, CDR1 is LNHNV, CDR2 YYDKDF (reference sequence). The J segment lost 7 bases and the V segment lost 1 base, leaving 7 bases of the junction unmatched. The CDR3 DNA is TGTGCCACCAGCAGAGGTGGGACAGGGAGGATTGAAGCTTTCTTT. This sequence encodes CATSRGGTGRIEAFF.

In its sample, this clonotype was seen a few times. The V gene is TRBV27, the J gene TRBJ1-5, with D tentatively TRBD1 (6 bases). Germline assignment: CDR1 MNHEY and CDR2 SMNVEV (reference sequence). V gave up 4 bases and J gave up 2 bases, with 15 bases separating them. This CDR3 comprises 16 residues. Written as DNA, the CDR3 is TGTGCCAGCAGTTGGGGGCCCGACGGGGGCAATCAGCCCCAGCATTTT. It encodes CASSWGPDGGNQPQHF.

The chain links TRBV29-1 to TRBJ1-2, with a weak D call TRBD1 (6 bases). Germline V gene lookup returns CDR1 SQVTM and CDR2 ANQGSEA. The CDR3 consists of 12 residues. Trimming took 6 bases from V and 4 from J, leaving 12 bases between them. DNA of the CDR3: TGCAGCGTGCCCCAGGGGAGCTATGGCTACACCTTC. Translating it yields CSVPQGSYGYTF.

The chain combines TRBV5-1 with TRBJ2-5; 7 nucleotides agree with TRBD2. The V and J ends lost 7 bases and 6 bases, in that order; junction bases with no gene match: 12. The length of the CDR3 is 14 residues. Germline V gene lookup returns CDR1 SGHRS and CDR2 YFSETQ. CDR3 bases: TGCGCCAGCTCCGGTCGTGGGGGGGTGCAGACCCAGTACTTC. It is translated as CASSGRGGVQTQYF.

The chain has TRBV7-2 and TRBJ2-1, with TRBD2 matching over 7 bases. V dropped 1 base and J dropped 7; count of bases not matched to a gene: 7. In germline, CDR1 is SGHTA, CDR2 FQGNSA. There are 15 residues in the CDR3. CDR3 DNA sequence: TGTGCCAGCAGCTTAGGCGGGGGAGTACCGAATGAGCAGTTCTTC. Translation gives CASSLGGGVPNEQFF.

The chain combines TRBV6-6 with TRBJ1-2; 9 nucleotides line up with TRBD1. Germline lookup yields CDR1 MNHNY and CDR2 SVGAGI (reference sequence). The junction had 4 bases not matched to a gene; V was cut back by 0 bases and J by 8 bases. The CDR3 is 14 amino acids. CDR3 amino acids: CASSYSGTGRGYTF. The CDR3 DNA reads TGTGCCAGCAGTTACTCTGGGACAGGGAGAGGCTACACCTTC.

CDR3 sequence reads: CASSLDGAVKNIQYF. The CDR3 DNA sequence: TGCGCCAGCAGCTTGGATGGGGCGGTCAAAAACATTCAGTACTTC. The rearrangement joins TRBV5-1 to TRBJ2-4; possibly TRBD1 for D (5 bases). Germline assignment: CDR1 SGHRS and CDR2 YFSETQ. The CDR3 contains 15 residues. V shed 0 bases and J shed 3 bases, with 10 bases lying between them.

This chain links TRBV18 with TRBJ2-7, with 8 bases lining up with TRBD2. Matching the DNA end better, TRBJ2-5 makes the J call doubtful. The CDR3 is made up of 16 amino acids. CDR1 and CDR2 from the germline V gene are KGHSH and LQKENI. CDR3 loop: CASSPPERGPQETQYF. DNA of the CDR3: TGTGCCAGCTCACCACCTGAGCGGGGGCCCCAAGAGACCCAGTACTTC.

The chain has TRBV7-8 and TRBJ2-1; 8 bases fit TRBD2. J was trimmed by 12 bases and V by 2 bases; bases with no gene match: 12. CDR3 length equals 15 residues. From germline, CDR1 is SGHVS and CDR2 FQNEAQ. CDR3 region: CASSLNRGGPRGQFF. The CDR3 DNA is TGTGCCAGCAGCTTAAACCGGGGGGGCCCCAGGGGGCAGTTCTTC.

This chain connects TRBV7-2 to TRBJ1-4; the match to TRBD1 covers 7 bases. V trimming: 4 bases; J trimming: 12 bases; junction bases outside the gene matches: 11. Germline assignment: CDR1 SGHTA and CDR2 FQGNSA. The CDR3 extends over 14 amino acids. The CDR3 region has the DNA TGTGCCAGCAGCTATAGGGACAGCCCCTTGCAACTGTTTTTT. Protein sequence: CASSYRDSPLQLFF. Variable domain in full (rest from reference TRBV7-2 and TRBJ1-4): GAGVSQSPSNKVTEKGKDVELRCDPISGHTALYWYRQSLGQGLEFLIYFQGNSAPDKSGLPSDRFSAERTGGSVSTLTIQRTQQEDSAVYLCASSYRDSPLQLFFGSGTQLSVL.

The V call is TRBV24-1, the J call TRBJ2-7; D possibly corresponds to TRBD1 (7 bases). The germline gives CDR1 KGHDR, CDR2 SFDVKD. Trimming removed 7 bases from V and 5 bases from J, with 20 bases in between. This CDR3 has 15 residues. In nucleotides, the CDR3 is TGTGCCACCAGAGGCGGGACAGCCACCCGTGACGAGCAGTACTTC. Translated: CATRGGTATRDEQYF.